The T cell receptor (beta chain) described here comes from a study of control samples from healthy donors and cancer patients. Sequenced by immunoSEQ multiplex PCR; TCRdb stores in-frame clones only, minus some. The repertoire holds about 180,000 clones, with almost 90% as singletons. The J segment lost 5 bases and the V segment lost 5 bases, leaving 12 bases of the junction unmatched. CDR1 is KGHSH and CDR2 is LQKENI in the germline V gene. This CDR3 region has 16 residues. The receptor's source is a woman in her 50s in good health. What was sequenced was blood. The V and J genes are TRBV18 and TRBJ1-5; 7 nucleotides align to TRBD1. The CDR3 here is CASSKLTGEVDQPQHF. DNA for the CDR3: TGTGCCAGCTCAAAACTTACAGGGGAGGTTGATCAGCCCCAGCATTTT.